This T cell receptor (beta chain) is drawn from a study of shared clonotypes between healthy human individuals. Naive CD8 cells lacked CD45RO and underwent positive selection for CCR7, leaving out terminally differentiated effector memory CD45RA+ cells. This CDR3 comprises 12 residues. The V segment lost 10 bases and the J segment 5 bases; nucleotides outside the gene matches: 7. Germline V gene lookup returns CDR1 MNHNS and CDR2 SASEGT. Libraries were prepared by immunoSEQ multiplex PCR; TCRdb keeps only in-frame clonotypes and omits some of them. This table holds 750,000 to 1,000,000 clones, around 92% found once.

The gene calls are TRBV6-1 and TRBJ1-1, with TRBD1 identical over 7 bases. The clonotype originates from a man aged 25-45 years in good health. The sequenced sample consisted of naive CD8+ T cells sorted from blood. CDR3 sequence (DNA): TGTGCCACCAACAGGGGTCGGACTGAAGCTTTCTTT. It is translated as CATNRGRTEAFF.